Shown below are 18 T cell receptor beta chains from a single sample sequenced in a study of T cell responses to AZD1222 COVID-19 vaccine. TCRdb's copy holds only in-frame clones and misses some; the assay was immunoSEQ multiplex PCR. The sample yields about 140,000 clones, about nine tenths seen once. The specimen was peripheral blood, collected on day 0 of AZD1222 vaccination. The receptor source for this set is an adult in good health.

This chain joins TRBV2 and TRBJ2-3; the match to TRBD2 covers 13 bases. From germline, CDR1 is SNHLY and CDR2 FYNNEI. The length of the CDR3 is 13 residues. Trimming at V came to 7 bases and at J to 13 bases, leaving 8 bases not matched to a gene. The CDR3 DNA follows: TGTGCCAGCAATCAACTAGCGGGGGGGGAAAAGTATTTT. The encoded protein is CASNQLAGGEKYF.

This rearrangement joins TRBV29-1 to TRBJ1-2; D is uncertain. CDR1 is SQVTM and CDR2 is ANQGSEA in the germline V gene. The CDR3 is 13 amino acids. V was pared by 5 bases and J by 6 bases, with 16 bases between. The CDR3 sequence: CSVTQAPRNGYTF. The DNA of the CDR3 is TGCAGCGTTACTCAGGCGCCTAGGAATGGCTACACCTTC.

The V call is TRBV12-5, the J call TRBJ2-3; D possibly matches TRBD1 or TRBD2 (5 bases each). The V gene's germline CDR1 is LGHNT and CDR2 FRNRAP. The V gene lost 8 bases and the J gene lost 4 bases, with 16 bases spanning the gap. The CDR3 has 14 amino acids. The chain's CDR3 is CASLGTEAPDTQYF. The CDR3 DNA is TGTGCTAGTCTCGGGACCGAGGCCCCAGATACGCAGTATTTT.

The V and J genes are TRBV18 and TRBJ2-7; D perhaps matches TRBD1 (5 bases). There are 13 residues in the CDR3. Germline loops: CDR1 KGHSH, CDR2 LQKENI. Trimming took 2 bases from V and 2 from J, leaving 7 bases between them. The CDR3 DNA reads TGTGCCAGCTCACCAGACAGTACCTACGAGCAGTACTTC. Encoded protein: CASSPDSTYEQYF.

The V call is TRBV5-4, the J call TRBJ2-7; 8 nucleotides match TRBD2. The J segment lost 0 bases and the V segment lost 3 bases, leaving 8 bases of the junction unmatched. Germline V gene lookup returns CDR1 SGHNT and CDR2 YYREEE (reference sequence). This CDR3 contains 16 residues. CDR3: CASSSQGGTSSYEQYF. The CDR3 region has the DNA TGTGCCAGCAGCTCCCAGGGTGGGACTAGCTCCTACGAGCAGTACTTC. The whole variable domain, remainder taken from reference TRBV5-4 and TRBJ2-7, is ETGVTQSPTHLIKTRGQQVTLRCSSQSGHNTVSWYQQALGQGPQFIFQYYREEENGRGNFPPRFSGLQFPNYSSELNVNALELDDSALYLCASSSQGGTSSYEQYFGPGTRLTVT.

The CDR3 bases are TGTGCCAGCACTAGCGTTGGAACAGATACGCAGTATTTT. This gives the protein CASTSVGTDTQYF. The rearrangement uses TRBV6-5 and TRBJ2-3, with D maybe TRBD2 (6 bases). There are 13 residues in the CDR3. Trimming stripped 7 bases from V and 3 bases from J, with 11 bases between. Germline CDR1 MNHEY, CDR2 SVGAGI.

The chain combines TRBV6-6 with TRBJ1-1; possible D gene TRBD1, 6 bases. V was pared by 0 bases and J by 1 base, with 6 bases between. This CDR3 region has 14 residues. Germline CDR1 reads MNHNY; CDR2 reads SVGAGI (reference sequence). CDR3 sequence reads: CASSYSQGNTEAFF. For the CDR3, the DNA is TGTGCCAGCAGTTACTCACAGGGGAACACTGAAGCTTTCTTT.

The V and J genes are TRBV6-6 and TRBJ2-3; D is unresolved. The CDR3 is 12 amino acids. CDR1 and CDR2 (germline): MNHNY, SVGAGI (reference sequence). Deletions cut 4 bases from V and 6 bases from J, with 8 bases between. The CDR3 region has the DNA TGTGCCAGCAGTTCCTCGGTGGATACGCAGTATTTT. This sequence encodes CASSSSVDTQYF.

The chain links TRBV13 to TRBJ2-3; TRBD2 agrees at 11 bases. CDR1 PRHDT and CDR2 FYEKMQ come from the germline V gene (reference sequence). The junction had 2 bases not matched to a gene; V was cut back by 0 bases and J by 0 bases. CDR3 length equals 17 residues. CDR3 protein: CASSLGLAGASTDTQYF. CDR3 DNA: TGTGCCAGCAGCTTAGGACTAGCGGGAGCGAGCACAGATACGCAGTATTTT.

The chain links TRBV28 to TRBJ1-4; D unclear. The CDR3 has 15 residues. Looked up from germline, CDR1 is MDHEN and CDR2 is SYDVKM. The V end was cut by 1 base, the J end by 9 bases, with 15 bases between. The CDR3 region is CASSLLGRNFKKLFF. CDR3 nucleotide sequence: TGTGCCAGCAGTTTATTAGGGCGAAATTTTAAAAAACTGTTTTTT.

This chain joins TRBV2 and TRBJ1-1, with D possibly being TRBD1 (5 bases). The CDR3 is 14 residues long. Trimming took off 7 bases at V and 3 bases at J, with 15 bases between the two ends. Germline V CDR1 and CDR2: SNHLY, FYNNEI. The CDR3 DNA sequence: TGTGCCAGCATCTCGGGGGGTGGGGACACTGAAGCTTTCTTT. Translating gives CASISGGGDTEAFF. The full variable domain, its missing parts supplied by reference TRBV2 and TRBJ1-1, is EPEVTQTPSHQVTQMGQEVILRCVPISNHLYFYWYRQILGQKVEFLVSFYNNEISEKSEIFDDQFSVERPDGSNFTLKIRSTKLEDSAMYFCASISGGGDTEAFFGQGTRLTVV.

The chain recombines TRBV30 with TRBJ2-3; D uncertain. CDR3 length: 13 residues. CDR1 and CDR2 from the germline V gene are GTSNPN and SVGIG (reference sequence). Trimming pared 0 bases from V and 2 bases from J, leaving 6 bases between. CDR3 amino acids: CAWSVLDTDTQYF. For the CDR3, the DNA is TGTGCCTGGAGTGTACTGGACACAGATACGCAGTATTTT.

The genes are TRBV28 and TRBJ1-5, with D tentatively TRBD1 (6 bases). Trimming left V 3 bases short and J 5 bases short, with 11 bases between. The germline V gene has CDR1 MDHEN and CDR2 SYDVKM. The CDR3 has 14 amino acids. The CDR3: CASSFNRVHQPQHF. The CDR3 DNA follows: TGTGCCAGCAGTTTCAACAGGGTCCATCAGCCCCAGCATTTT.

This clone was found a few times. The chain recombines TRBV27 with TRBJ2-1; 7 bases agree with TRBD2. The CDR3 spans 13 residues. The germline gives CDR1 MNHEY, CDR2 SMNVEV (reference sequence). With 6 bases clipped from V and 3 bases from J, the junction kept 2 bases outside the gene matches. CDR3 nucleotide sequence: TGTGCCAGCAGCCTAGCGGTCTACAATGAGCAGTTCTTC. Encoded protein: CASSLAVYNEQFF.

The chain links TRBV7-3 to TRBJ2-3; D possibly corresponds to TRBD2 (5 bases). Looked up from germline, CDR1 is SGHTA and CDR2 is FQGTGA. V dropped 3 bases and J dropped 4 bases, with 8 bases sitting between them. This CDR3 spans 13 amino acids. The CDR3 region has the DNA TGTGCCAGCAGCTTGAGGGAAGCAGATACGCAGTATTTT. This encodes CASSLREADTQYF. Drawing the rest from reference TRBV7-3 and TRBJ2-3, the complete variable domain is GAGVSQTPSNKVTEKGKYVELRCDPISGHTALYWYRQSLGQGPEFLIYFQGTGAADDSGLPNDRFFAVRPEGSVSTLKIQRTERGDSAVYLCASSLREADTQYFGPGTRLTVL.

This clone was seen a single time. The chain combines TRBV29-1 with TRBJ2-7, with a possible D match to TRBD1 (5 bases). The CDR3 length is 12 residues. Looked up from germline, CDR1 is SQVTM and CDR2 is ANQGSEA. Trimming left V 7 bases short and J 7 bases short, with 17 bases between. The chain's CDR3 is CSGQGNDLEQYF. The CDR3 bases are TGCAGCGGTCAGGGAAACGATTTAGAGCAGTACTTC.

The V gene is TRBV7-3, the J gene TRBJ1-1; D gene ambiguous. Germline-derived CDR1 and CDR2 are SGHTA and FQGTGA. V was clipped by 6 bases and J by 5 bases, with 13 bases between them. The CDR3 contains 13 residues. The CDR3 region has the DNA TGTGCCAGCAGAGGTCACGGAGAGACTGAAGCTTTCTTT. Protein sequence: CASRGHGETEAFF.

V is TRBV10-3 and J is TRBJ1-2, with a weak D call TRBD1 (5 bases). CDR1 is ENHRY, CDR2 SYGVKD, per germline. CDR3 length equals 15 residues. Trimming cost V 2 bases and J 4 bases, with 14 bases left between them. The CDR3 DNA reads TGTGCCATCAGTGAGGTTTGGGAGACAGTCTATGGCTACACCTTC. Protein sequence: CAISEVWETVYGYTF.